This T cell receptor (beta chain) was retrieved from a study of T cells in Graves' hyperthyroidism and ophthalmopathy. Notes on the study in general: Using 13 V-J features, a model discriminated ophthalmopathy from stable hyperthyroidism.

In regard to this clonotype: Its matching antigen is unknown. Its ends do not fully match the called genes, so a read error is possible.

Enrolled ophthalmopathy patients presented with a Clinical Activity Score of at least 3, a NOSPECS grade of at least 4, and disease duration under 3 months. Diagnostic decisions used clinical symptoms, serum thyroxine and TRAb, thyroid ultrasound and orbital computed tomography. The PBMCs were sourced from fresh peripheral blood (around 9.3 ml). The CDR3 extends over 15 amino acids. CDR1 and CDR2 from the germline V gene are SGHDT and YYEEEE. The investigators amplified TCR beta CDR3 regions from RNA transcripts. Researchers ran a first-round RT-PCR on the TCR CDR3 using the HTBI primer set. TCRdb called the multiplex PCR reads again in MiXCR, with one record for every CDR3 protein. The sample lists hundreds of thousands of distinct CDR3 sequences, roughly a sixth seen once, with more than 3% in the top ten.

The chain is built from TRBV5-6 and TRBJ2-7; 10 bases agree with TRBD2. The specimen sequenced was blood. This receptor was obtained from a woman in her 40s with Graves' ophthalmopathy. The CDR3 loop reads CASSIGGTSVYGQYF. The CDR3 DNA sequence: TGTGCCAGCAGCATCGGGGGGACTAGCGTTTACGGGCAGTACTTC.